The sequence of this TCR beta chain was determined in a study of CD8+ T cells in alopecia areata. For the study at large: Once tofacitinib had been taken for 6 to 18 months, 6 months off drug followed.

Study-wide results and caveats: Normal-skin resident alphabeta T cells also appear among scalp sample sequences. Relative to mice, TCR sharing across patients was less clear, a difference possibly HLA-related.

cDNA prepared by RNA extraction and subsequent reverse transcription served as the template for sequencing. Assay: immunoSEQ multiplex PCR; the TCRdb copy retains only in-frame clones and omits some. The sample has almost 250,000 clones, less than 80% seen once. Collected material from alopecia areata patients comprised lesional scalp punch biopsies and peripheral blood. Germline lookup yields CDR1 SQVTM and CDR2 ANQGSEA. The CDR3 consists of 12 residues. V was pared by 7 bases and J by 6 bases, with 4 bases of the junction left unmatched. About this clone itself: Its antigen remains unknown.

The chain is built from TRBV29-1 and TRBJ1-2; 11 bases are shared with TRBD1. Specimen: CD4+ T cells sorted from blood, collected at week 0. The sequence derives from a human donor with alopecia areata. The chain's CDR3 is CSAQGQGDGYTF. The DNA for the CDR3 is TGCAGCGCCCAGGGACAGGGGGATGGCTACACCTTC. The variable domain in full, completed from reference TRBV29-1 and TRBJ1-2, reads SAVISQKPSRDICQRGTSLTIQCQVDSQVTMMFWYRQQPGQSLTLIATANQGSEATYESGFVIDKFPISRPNLTFSTLTVSNMSPEDSSIYLCSAQGQGDGYTFGSGTRLTVV.